This passage covers 30 T cell receptor beta chains from one sample sequenced in a study of T-cell memory formation after mild COVID-19. TCRdb processed the 5' RACE reads anew with MiXCR; each CDR3 protein has one entry. The data hold hundreds of thousands of distinct CDR3 sequences, with around 27% observed a single time. The material sequenced was PBMCs or a T cell subset sorted from them (not recorded which). Source of these receptors: an adult woman who had mild COVID-19 (a few samples of this study predate the infection). Cell type and time point are not known.

The chain has TRBV6-5 and TRBJ2-1, with 7 bases identical to TRBD2. This CDR3 comprises 15 residues. Germline V CDR1 and CDR2: MNHEY, SVGAGI. V was pared by 0 bases and J by 7 bases, with 6 bases of the junction left unmatched. CDR3 bases: TGTGCCAGCAGTTACTCGATATCCGGGAGGAATGAGCAGTTCTTC. It yields the protein CASSYSISGRNEQFF.

This rearrangement joins TRBV27 to TRBJ2-1; 7 nucleotides align to TRBD2. Germline V gene sequence: CDR1 MNHEY, CDR2 SMNVEV (reference sequence). CDR3 length: 12 residues. The trim removed 6 bases at V and 7 bases at J, leaving 3 bases unmatched. The CDR3 DNA follows: TGTGCCAGCAGAAGCGGGGTGAATGAGCAGTTCTTC. As protein: CASRSGVNEQFF.

This clonotype occurred once. The V gene is TRBV15, the J gene TRBJ1-5, with TRBD1 as a possible D gene (5 bases). This CDR3 is 13 amino acids long. Germline CDR1 is LNHNV and CDR2 is YYDKDF (reference sequence). Trimming shortened V by 5 bases and J by 6 bases, and 11 bases separated the two germline ends. The CDR3 DNA reads as TGTGCCACCAGCCGGGACGTTGGTCAGCCCCAGCATTTT. Encoded protein: CATSRDVGQPQHF.

The gene calls are TRBV12-3 or TRBV12-4 and TRBJ1-1, with TRBD1 matching over 7 bases. The CDR3 length is 14 residues. V trimming: 6 bases; J trimming: 5 bases; junction bases outside the gene matches: 9. CDR3: CASRKQGSLTEAFF. CDR3 coding DNA: TGTGCCAGCAGGAAACAGGGGAGTTTGACTGAAGCTTTCTTT.

V gene TRBV9 combines with J gene TRBJ2-3, with 11 bases identical to TRBD2. Germline CDR1 reads SGDLS; CDR2 reads YYNGEE. This CDR3 has 16 amino acids. V lost 3 bases and J lost 1; bases outside the gene matches: 4. In DNA, the CDR3 is TGTGCCAGCAGCGAACAACTAGCGGGAGGCACAGATACGCAGTATTTT. It is translated as CASSEQLAGGTDTQYF. Full variable domain (rest looked up from reference TRBV9 and TRBJ2-3): DSGVTQTPKHLITATGQRVTLRCSPRSGDLSVYWYQQSLDQGLQFLIQYYNGEERAKGNILERFSAQQFPDLHSELNLSSLELGDSALYFCASSEQLAGGTDTQYFGPGTRLTVL.

This clonotype was seen a handful of times. The V call is TRBV7-3, the J call TRBJ2-2, with no clear D. The germline V gene encodes CDR1 SGHTA and CDR2 FQGTGA. V lost 4 bases, J lost 6 bases, and 6 bases lay in between. The CDR3 loop spans 12 amino acids. The CDR3, as DNA: TGTGCCAGCAGCTCCCCCCCCGGGGAGCTGTTTTTT. Protein product: CASSSPPGELFF.

In its sample, this clonotype was seen a few times. The DNA for the CDR3 is TGTGCCAGCAGGCTAAATTGGGGCTATGGCTACACCTTC. It codes for CASRLNWGYGYTF. The V gene is TRBV7-2, the J gene TRBJ1-2; no firm D call. This CDR3 has 13 amino acids. V lost 6 bases and J lost 4, with 12 bases in between. Germline values: CDR1 SGHTA, CDR2 FQGNSA.

The gene calls are TRBV5-5 and TRBJ2-7; D remains unclear. CDR3 length: 14 amino acids. Germline values: CDR1 SGHKS, CDR2 YYEKEE (reference sequence). Trimming cost V 3 bases and J 3 bases, with 13 bases left between them. For the CDR3, the DNA is TGTGCCAGCAGCTATAGGACGCCGGGCTACGAGCAGTACTTC. Protein product: CASSYRTPGYEQYF.

V usage is TRBV5-5 and J usage is TRBJ2-7; 8 bases map to TRBD1. Germline V gene data show CDR1 as SGHKS and CDR2 as YYEKEE (reference sequence). This CDR3 spans 12 amino acids. The V gene end was trimmed by 6 bases and the J gene end by 5 bases; junction bases not matched to a gene: 4. The CDR3 protein is CASIGTGDEQYF. CDR3 in DNA: TGTGCCAGCATTGGGACAGGTGACGAGCAGTACTTC.

This clonotype was counted only a few times. The genes are TRBV12-3 or TRBV12-4 and TRBJ2-7; D unclear. This CDR3 contains 12 residues. V was clipped by 7 bases and J by 4 bases, with 11 bases between them. The CDR3 loop reads CASTQTLYEQYF. The CDR3 DNA reads TGTGCCAGCACCCAAACCCTTTACGAGCAGTACTTC.

This clonotype was detected a few times. The CDR3 bases are TGTGCCAGCAGTAGTAAGCGGCAGGGGGCTTTTGGCTACACCTTC. Translating gives CASSSKRQGAFGYTF. The chain uses TRBV12-3 or TRBV12-4 and TRBJ1-2, with 8 bases matching TRBD1. The CDR3 totals 15 residues. J lost 7 bases, V lost 5 bases, and 12 bases had no gene match.

The V call is TRBV11-3, the J call TRBJ2-2; TRBD1 is a possible D gene (8 bases). Germline-derived CDR1 and CDR2 are SGHNT and YENEEA. Trimming pared 5 bases from V and 4 bases from J, leaving 11 bases between. CDR3 size: 14 residues. The chain's CDR3 is CASSHRGGTGELFF. The CDR3 DNA sequence: TGTGCCAGCAGCCACAGGGGGGGCACCGGGGAGCTGTTTTTT.

This clonotype was counted many times. The chain uses TRBV20-1 and TRBJ1-2; tentative D call: TRBD1 (5 bases). Germline CDR1 and CDR2: DFQATT and SNEGSKA (reference sequence). The ends were cut back, 3 bases at V and 4 bases at J, with 9 bases in the middle. CDR3 size: 12 residues. CDR3 bases: TGCAGTGCTAGTTGGCAGGGCTATGGCTACACCTTC. Protein sequence: CSASWQGYGYTF.

J is TRBJ2-3 and V is TRBV12-3 or TRBV12-4; 13 bases fit TRBD2. The CDR3 consists of 21 residues. With V trimmed by 5 bases and J by 0 bases, 17 bases remained unmatched. CDR3 sequence reads: CASSPSGLAGYDYLSTDTQYF. The CDR3 bases are TGTGCCAGCAGTCCCTCGGGACTAGCGGGATACGACTATCTTAGCACAGATACGCAGTATTTT.

This clonotype came up a few times. The chain joins TRBV5-1 to TRBJ2-5; D call uncertain. Trimming removed 1 base from V and 2 bases from J, with 12 bases in between. This CDR3 is 15 amino acids long. Germline-derived CDR1 and CDR2 are SGHRS and YFSETQ. The CDR3 DNA reads as TGCGCCAGCAGCTTGAACTTGGGTCAGCAAGAGACCCAGTACTTC. Residues: CASSLNLGQQETQYF.

The chain has TRBV4-2 and TRBJ2-1; 13 nucleotides agree with TRBD2. This CDR3 contains 19 residues. Germline lookup yields CDR1 LGHNA and CDR2 YNFKEQ. Unmatched junction bases numbered 13, after V lost 1 base and J lost 7 bases. As DNA, the CDR3 is TGTGCCAGCAGCCAAGGGCCAGCGATCGGGACTAGCGGGATTAATGAGCAGTTCTTC. Residues: CASSQGPAIGTSGINEQFF.

This clonotype was found a few times. This chain joins TRBV7-9 and TRBJ2-1; D could derive from TRBD1 or TRBD2 (7 bases each). The ends were cut back, 1 base at V and 8 bases at J, with 18 bases in the middle. This CDR3 is built from 16 residues. Per germline, CDR1 SEHNR and CDR2 FQNEAQ (reference sequence). DNA of the CDR3: TGTGCCAGCAGCTTAGGAGCGGGACAGAGTTTGGATGAGCAGTTCTTC. This sequence encodes CASSLGAGQSLDEQFF.

This chain uses TRBV7-9 with TRBJ2-7, with TRBD2 matching over 7 bases. V was pared by 5 bases and J by 2 bases, with 9 bases of the junction left unmatched. The germline gives CDR1 SEHNR, CDR2 FQNEAQ (reference sequence). The CDR3 runs 15 residues. Here the CDR3 DNA reads TGTGCCAGCAGCCTCCTCGGGGGGTGGGCCTACGAGCAGTACTTC. Its translation is CASSLLGGWAYEQYF.

This clonotype was picked up one time. V and J are TRBV2 and TRBJ2-1, with D possibly matching TRBD2 (6 bases). The CDR3 consists of 12 residues. Germline-derived CDR1 and CDR2 are SNHLY and FYNNEI. Trimming left V 7 bases short and J 10 bases short, with 14 bases between. DNA of the CDR3: TGTGCCAGCACGGGACTGGGTAGGGAGCAGTTCTTC. This translates into CASTGLGREQFF.

This clonotype was counted between two and nine times. V gene TRBV28 combines with J gene TRBJ2-3; D not resolved. The V gene lost 1 base and the J gene lost 4 bases, with 15 bases spanning the gap. CDR1 is MDHEN, CDR2 SYDVKM, per germline. The CDR3 is 16 amino acids. This CDR3 is CASSLFSPDPPDTQYF. In nucleotides, the CDR3 is TGTGCCAGCAGTTTATTTTCGCCAGACCCTCCAGATACGCAGTATTTT.

This chain links TRBV12-3 or TRBV12-4 with TRBJ2-1, with D possibly TRBD1 on 5 matching bases. The CDR3 is made up of 15 amino acids. The V gene lost 5 bases and the J gene lost 3 bases, with 14 bases spanning the gap. Written as DNA, the CDR3 is TGTGCCAGCAGTCCACCGGCAGGGTACTACAATGAGCAGTTCTTC. Translating gives CASSPPAGYYNEQFF.

This clonotype was observed a handful of times. The chain links TRBV7-9 to TRBJ2-3; 11 nucleotides match TRBD2. CDR3 length: 14 residues. Trimming removed 6 bases from V and 4 bases from J; junction bases left unmatched: 3. Germline values: CDR1 SEHNR, CDR2 FQNEAQ (reference sequence). The CDR3 nucleotides read TGTGCCAGCAGACTAGCGGGAGAACCAGATACGCAGTATTTT. Translating gives CASRLAGEPDTQYF.

This sequence joins TRBV12-3 or TRBV12-4 and TRBJ2-1; D possibly matches TRBD1 or TRBD2 (6 bases each). V lost 1 base, J lost 8 bases, and 18 bases lay in between. This CDR3 has 16 residues. The CDR3 coding sequence is TGTGCCAGCAGTTTAGGGGTGGGGGGCGCAAGGGATGAGCAGTTCTTC. It encodes CASSLGVGGARDEQFF.

V is TRBV6-5 and J is TRBJ1-2; TRBD1 agrees at 10 bases. The CDR3 covers 15 residues. CDR1 and CDR2 from the germline V gene are MNHEY and SVGAGI. Trimming removed 5 bases from V and 5 bases from J; junction bases left unmatched: 8. The chain's CDR3 is CASSAEGTGVYGYTF. The DNA of the CDR3 is TGTGCCAGCAGTGCTGAAGGGACAGGGGTTTATGGCTACACCTTC.

V gene TRBV4-1 combines with J gene TRBJ2-7; D possibly corresponds to TRBD2 (5 bases). Germline-derived CDR1 and CDR2 are MGHRA and YSYEKL. The CDR3 extends over 17 amino acids. V was cut by 0 bases and J by 0 bases, with 15 bases left in between. The chain's CDR3 is CASSQEWTSGSSYEQYF. The CDR3 DNA sequence: TGCGCCAGCAGCCAAGAGTGGACCAGCGGTAGCTCCTACGAGCAGTACTTC.

This clonotype was counted a few times. The chain combines TRBV6-5 with TRBJ2-3; TRBD1 might be the D (6 bases). Trimming left V 5 bases short and J 0 bases short, with 12 bases between. The germline V gene has CDR1 MNHEY and CDR2 SVGAGI. The CDR3 length is 15 residues. The CDR3 loop reads CASSTRTASTDTQYF. In DNA form, the CDR3 reads TGTGCCAGCAGTACAAGGACAGCTAGCACAGATACGCAGTATTTT.

The chain is built from TRBV20-1 and TRBJ2-1; 11 nucleotides align to TRBD2. Trimming at V came to 3 bases and at J to 0 bases, leaving 7 bases not matched to a gene. The CDR3 loop spans 17 amino acids. The germline gives CDR1 DFQATT, CDR2 SNEGSKA (reference sequence). The CDR3 coding sequence is TGCAGTGCTAGCCCACCACTAGCGGGGGTCTCCTACAATGAGCAGTTCTTC. This translates into CSASPPLAGVSYNEQFF.

The V and J genes are TRBV3-1 and TRBJ1-5, with D unresolved. The V gene's germline CDR1 is LGHDT and CDR2 YNNKEL (reference sequence). CDR3 length: 14 amino acids. Trimming removed 1 base at V and 4 bases at J, with 8 bases between. In nucleotides, the CDR3 is TGTGCCAGCAGCCAAGGGACGGGGAATCAGCCCCAGCATTTT. Its translation is CASSQGTGNQPQHF.

This clonotype was seen a few times. The rearrangement links TRBV6-6 to TRBJ1-2; 9 bases agree with TRBD1. V was clipped by 2 bases and J by 8 bases; unmatched bases: 9. This CDR3 comprises 15 residues. Germline loops: CDR1 MNHNY, CDR2 SVGAGI (reference sequence). Written as DNA, the CDR3 is TGTGCCAGCAGTTACACTTCCGGGACAGGGAACGGCTACACCTTC. Protein: CASSYTSGTGNGYTF.

This CDR3 is CASSQAPSGESKTQYF. The CDR3 DNA follows: TGTGCCAGCAGTCAAGCCCCCTCGGGTGAATCCAAGACCCAGTACTTC. The V gene is TRBV12-3 or TRBV12-4, the J gene TRBJ2-5; D gene unclear. The CDR3 sequence is 16 residues long. Trimming pared 5 bases from V and 6 bases from J, leaving 22 bases between.